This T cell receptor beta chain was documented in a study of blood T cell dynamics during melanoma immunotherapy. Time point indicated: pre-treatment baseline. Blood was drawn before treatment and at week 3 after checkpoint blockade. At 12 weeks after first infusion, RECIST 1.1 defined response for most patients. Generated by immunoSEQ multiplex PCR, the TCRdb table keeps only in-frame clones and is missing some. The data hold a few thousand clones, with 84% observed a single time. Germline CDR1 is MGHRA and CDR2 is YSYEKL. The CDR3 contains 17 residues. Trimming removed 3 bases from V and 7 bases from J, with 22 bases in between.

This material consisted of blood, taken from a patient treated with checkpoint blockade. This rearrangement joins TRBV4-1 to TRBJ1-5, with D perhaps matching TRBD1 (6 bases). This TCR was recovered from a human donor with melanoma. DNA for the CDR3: TGCGCCAGCAGCCATGGGACTCGGACAGATTACCGACAGCCCCAGCATTTT. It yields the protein CASSHGTRTDYRQPQHF.